This T cell receptor beta chain emerged from a study of cytomegalovirus exposure and HLA in healthy donors. Notes on the study in general: It is likely that the observed cluster of highly shared sequence variants was a sequencing artifact.

Unmatched junction bases numbered 2, after V lost 1 base and J lost 2 bases. Germline-derived CDR1 and CDR2 are LGHNA and YSLEER. The CDR3 runs 14 residues. Each donor was healthy, and each was a bone marrow donor. Donors were nominally healthy when sampled, though unrecorded immune exposures were likely. This clone was found a few times. The antigen is undetermined. PCR was performed using 60 Vbeta and 13 Jbeta primers. This table comes from immunoSEQ multiplex PCR, and its TCRdb copy is limited to in-frame clones, with some not included. The top ten hold 6.5% of the sample, which has over 65,000 clones, about 81% seen once.

Sequenced material: PBMCs. This sequence joins TRBV4-3 and TRBJ2-7; 7 bases align to TRBD2. This TCR was sampled from a human donor in good health. CDR3 in DNA: TGCGCCAGCAGCCAAGTCGGGAGGCCCTACGAGCAGTACTTC. The encoded protein is CASSQVGRPYEQYF.